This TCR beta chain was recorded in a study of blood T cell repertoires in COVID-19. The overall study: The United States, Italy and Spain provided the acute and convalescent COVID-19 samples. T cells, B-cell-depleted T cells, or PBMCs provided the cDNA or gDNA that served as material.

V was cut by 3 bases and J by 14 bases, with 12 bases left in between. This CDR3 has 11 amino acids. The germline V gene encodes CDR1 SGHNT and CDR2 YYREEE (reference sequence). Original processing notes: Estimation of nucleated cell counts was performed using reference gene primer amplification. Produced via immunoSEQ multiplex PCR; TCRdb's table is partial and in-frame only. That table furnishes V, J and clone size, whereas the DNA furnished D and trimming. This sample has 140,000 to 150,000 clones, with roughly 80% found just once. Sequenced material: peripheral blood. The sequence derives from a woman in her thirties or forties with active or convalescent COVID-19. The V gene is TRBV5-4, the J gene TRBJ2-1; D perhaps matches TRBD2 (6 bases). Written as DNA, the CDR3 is TGTGCCAGCAGCTCGGGGCGGAGGGAGTTCTTC. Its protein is CASSSGRREFF.